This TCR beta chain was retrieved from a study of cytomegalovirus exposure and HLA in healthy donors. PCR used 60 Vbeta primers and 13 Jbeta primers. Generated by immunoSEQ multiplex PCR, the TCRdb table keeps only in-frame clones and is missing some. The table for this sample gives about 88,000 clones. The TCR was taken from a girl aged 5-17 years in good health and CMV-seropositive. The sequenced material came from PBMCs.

Here the CDR3 reads CASSLDSWSPGNGYTF. Written as DNA, the CDR3 is TGTGCCAGCAGCTTAGATTCATGGTCGCCAGGGAATGGCTACACCTTC. V usage is TRBV7-2 and J usage is TRBJ1-2, with D perhaps matching TRBD1 (5 bases). V lost 1 base, J lost 6 bases, and 18 bases lay in between. The CDR3 totals 16 residues. Looked up from germline, CDR1 is SGHTA and CDR2 is FQGNSA. Looking up the rest from reference TRBV7-2 and TRBJ1-2 gives the full variable domain: GAGVSQSPSNKVTEKGKDVELRCDPISGHTALYWYRQSLGQGLEFLIYFQGNSAPDKSGLPSDRFSAERTGGSVSTLTIQRTQQEDSAVYLCASSLDSWSPGNGYTFGSGTRLTVV.